The 25 T cell receptor beta chains given below trace back to one sample, sequenced in a study of breast tumors, draining lymph nodes, adjacent tissues. The lymph nodes were axillary draining lymph nodes from breast cancer patients. MiXCR was run by TCRdb on the multiplex PCR reads, yielding one entry per CDR3 protein. The sample yields about 230,000 distinct CDR3 sequences, roughly 32% seen once. Sequenced input: axillary lymph node tissue. Receptors were obtained from a female donor with breast cancer. Some clones in this sample may be carry-over from other donors' samples.

In its sample, this clonotype was seen many times. The chain joins TRBV6-1 to TRBJ2-3; TRBD2 matches 12 bases. V dropped 4 bases and J dropped 5; count of bases not matched to a gene: 4. Germline V gives CDR1 MNHNS, CDR2 SASEGT. This CDR3 is 15 amino acids long. CDR3 bases: TGTGCCAGCAGTGCCGGACTAGCGGGAAAAGATACGCAGTATTTT. Translation gives CASSAGLAGKDTQYF.

This clonotype has a count of ten or more. This sequence joins TRBV6-4 and TRBJ2-5; perhaps TRBD2 as D (6 bases). Germline CDR1 MRHNA, CDR2 SNTAGT. The CDR3 is 13 amino acids. V lost 11 bases and J 0 bases, leaving 13 bases between the germline ends. The CDR3 DNA is TGTGCCGGGGGTCGGGGGAACCAAGAGACCCAGTACTTC. Amino acids: CAGGRGNQETQYF.

The count of this clonotype is one. A much larger clone lies one base from this, so it may be a read error. The chain is built from TRBV30 and TRBJ2-4; 8 bases line up with TRBD1. This CDR3 contains 13 residues. Germline values: CDR1 GTSNPN, CDR2 SVGIG (reference sequence). J gave up 15 bases and V 2 bases, and 12 bases lay outside the gene matches. The CDR3 region is CAWSSRTGRITYF. For the CDR3, the DNA is TGTGCCTGGAGTTCAAGGACAGGGCGGATCACGTACTTC.

This clonotype occurred many times. The chain combines TRBV6-5 with TRBJ2-1; D not resolved. V lost 6 bases to trimming and J lost 7 bases, with 7 bases between them. The CDR3 totals 11 residues. Per the germline V gene, CDR1 is MNHEY and CDR2 is SVGAGI. For the CDR3, the DNA is TGTGCCAGCAGGGGATTGAATGAGCAGTTCTTC. Protein: CASRGLNEQFF.

V usage is TRBV11-2 and J usage is TRBJ2-5; the match to TRBD1 covers 9 bases. Germline assignment: CDR1 SGHAT and CDR2 FQNNGV. The CDR3 runs to 16 residues. V trimming: 9 bases; J trimming: 2 bases; junction bases outside the gene matches: 13. In nucleotides, the CDR3 is TGTGCCAGTAGCCCTGAGAGGGACAGGGTTCAAGAGACCCAGTACTTC. Amino acids: CASSPERDRVQETQYF.

This clonotype has a count of ten or more. V is TRBV11-2 and J is TRBJ2-5; 8 bases line up with TRBD1. Trimming took 1 base from V and 5 from J; bases not matched to a gene: 6. This CDR3 contains 15 residues. Germline lookup yields CDR1 SGHAT and CDR2 FQNNGV. The CDR3 region is CASSLGNRQGETQYF. CDR3 in DNA: TGTGCCAGCAGCTTAGGGAACCGACAGGGGGAGACCCAGTACTTC.

The rearrangement links TRBV7-9 to TRBJ1-1; D might be TRBD1 (5 bases). CDR1 is SEHNR, CDR2 FQNEAQ, per germline (reference sequence). Trimming took off 6 bases at V and 5 bases at J, with 19 bases between the two ends. This CDR3 is 15 amino acids long. For the CDR3, the DNA is TGTGCCAGCAGACCTACGCGGGGCGCGGGGACTGAAGCTTTCTTT. It encodes CASRPTRGAGTEAFF.

Details on this clonotype: A much larger clone differs from this one at a single base, so this may be a read error. V usage is TRBV6-6 and J usage is TRBJ2-7, with D perhaps matching TRBD1 (5 bases). CDR3 size: 14 residues. Trimming shortened V by 5 bases and J by 5 bases, and 16 bases separated the two germline ends. The germline V gene encodes CDR1 MNHNY and CDR2 SVGAGI (reference sequence). The DNA for the CDR3 is TGTGCCAGCAGTCACGCCTGGGGCCCCCACGAGCAGTACTTC. Protein product: CASSHAWGPHEQYF.

V usage is TRBV2 and J usage is TRBJ1-4; D is unresolved. This CDR3 contains 13 residues. The germline V gene has CDR1 SNHLY and CDR2 FYNNEI. Trimming took off 3 bases at V and 11 bases at J, with 13 bases between the two ends. The CDR3 bases are TGTGCCAGCAGTGATGGTGGGCTGGAGAAACTGTTTTTT. This sequence encodes CASSDGGLEKLFF.

This clonotype was found many times. V and J are TRBV12-3 or TRBV12-4 and TRBJ1-6, with D possibly being TRBD1 (5 bases). The CDR3 has 14 amino acids. V shed 2 bases and J shed 7 bases, with 9 bases lying between them. CDR3 residues: CASSLQGWNSPLHF. CDR3 DNA sequence: TGTGCCAGCAGTTTACAGGGATGGAATTCACCCCTCCACTTT.

This clonotype was observed a few times. V is TRBV6-5 and J is TRBJ1-5; 8 nucleotides match TRBD1. Trimming removed 5 bases from V and 11 bases from J; junction bases left unmatched: 11. This CDR3 spans 14 amino acids. Germline assignment: CDR1 MNHEY and CDR2 SVGAGI. Written as DNA, the CDR3 is TGTGCCAGCAGTGGGCGACAGGGGACGGAGACCCAGCATTTT. Translated, it gives CASSGRQGTETQHF.

V is TRBV19 and J is TRBJ2-1; D is perhaps TRBD1 (5 bases). Germline loops: CDR1 LNHDA, CDR2 SQIVND (reference sequence). The CDR3 length is 14 residues. With 5 bases removed from V and 10 bases from J, the gap between germline ends came to 18 bases. CDR3 protein: CASSVVTDTNEQFF. CDR3 in DNA: TGTGCCAGTAGTGTAGTGACAGATACAAACGAGCAGTTCTTC.

This clonotype appeared once. A much larger clone lies one base from this, so it may be a read error. This chain joins TRBV6-5 and TRBJ1-4, with D perhaps TRBD1 (6 bases). Trimming left V 7 bases short and J 5 bases short, with 11 bases between. Germline V gene data show CDR1 as MNHEY and CDR2 as SVGAGI. CDR3 size: 13 residues. In nucleotides, the CDR3 is TGTGCCAGCACACAGGGCCTGAATGAAAAACTGTTTTTT. It translates to CASTQGLNEKLFF.

Here the CDR3 reads CASSSKTSSYEQYF. The CDR3 DNA is TGTGCCAGCAGTTCAAAAACTAGCTCCTACGAGCAGTACTTC. The rearrangement joins TRBV28 to TRBJ2-7; D is perhaps TRBD2 (5 bases). There are 14 residues in the CDR3. Germline CDR1 MDHEN, CDR2 SYDVKM. V was shortened by 4 bases and J by 0 bases, with 10 bases between the two germline ends. The full variable domain, completed using reference TRBV28 and TRBJ2-7, is DVKVTQSSRYLVKRTGEKVFLECVQDMDHENMFWYRQDPGLGLRLIYFSYDVKMKEKGDIPEGYSVSREKKERFSLILESASTNQTSMYLCASSSKTSSYEQYFGPGTRLTVT.

This clonotype was seen many times. V gene TRBV2 combines with J gene TRBJ2-2; D remains ambiguous. V lost 4 bases and J lost 7, with 10 bases in between. The germline V gene has CDR1 SNHLY and CDR2 FYNNEI. The CDR3 is made up of 13 amino acids. CDR3 sequence (DNA): TGTGCCAGCAGTGGCCCTGCCCTCGGGGAGCTGTTTTTT. It codes for CASSGPALGELFF.

As regards this clonotype: A clone one base away is much larger, so this may be a read error. The CDR3, as DNA: TGTGCCAGCAGCTTAGGGACAGGGACAGTATACAATGAGCAGTTCTTC. Amino acid sequence: CASSLGTGTVYNEQFF. This rearrangement joins TRBV11-3 to TRBJ2-1; 8 bases agree with TRBD1. The CDR3 is made up of 16 amino acids. CDR1 and CDR2 from the germline V gene are SGHNT and YENEEA. With V trimmed by 1 base and J by 4 bases, 6 bases remained unmatched.

J is TRBJ2-2 and V is TRBV6-5; a weak D match, TRBD2 (6 bases). CDR1 MNHEY and CDR2 SVGAGI come from the germline V gene. V shed 2 bases and J shed 3 bases, with 10 bases lying between them. This CDR3 spans 15 amino acids. CDR3 residues: CASSYGTSYTGELFF. In DNA, the CDR3 is TGTGCCAGCAGTTACGGGACTTCTTACACCGGGGAGCTGTTTTTT.

Concerning this clonotype itself: A much larger clone is a single base away; this may be a read error. The CDR3 region has the DNA TGCAGCGTTGCCAGGACCGACACTGAAGCTTTCTTT. It yields the protein CSVARTDTEAFF. The chain combines TRBV29-1 with TRBJ1-1; D unclear. Trimming cost V 4 bases and J 3 bases, with 9 bases left between them. Germline V lookup: CDR1 SQVTM, CDR2 ANQGSEA. The CDR3 extends over 12 amino acids. Supplemented by reference TRBV29-1 and TRBJ1-1, the full variable domain reads SAVISQKPSRDICQRGTSLTIQCQVDSQVTMMFWYRQQPGQSLTLIATANQGSEATYESGFVIDKFPISRPNLTFSTLTVSNMSPEDSSIYLCSVARTDTEAFFGQGTRLTVV.

This rearrangement joins TRBV13 to TRBJ1-6; D gene ambiguous. V dropped 4 bases and J dropped 7 bases, with 17 bases sitting between them. The CDR3 is made up of 16 amino acids. Germline V gene sequence: CDR1 PRHDT, CDR2 FYEKMQ (reference sequence). The CDR3 nucleotides are TGTGCCAGCAGCTCACGGACTAGCGGGAGGAATTCACCCCTCCACTTT. Translation gives CASSSRTSGRNSPLHF.

A word on this clonotype: A much larger clonotype is one base distant, so this may be a read error. The J gene is TRBJ2-1, the V gene TRBV20-1, with TRBD1 as a possible D gene (7 bases). The V gene's germline CDR1 is DFQATT and CDR2 SNEGSKA (reference sequence). The V end lost 3 bases, the J end lost 9 bases, and 18 bases lay between the germline ends. This CDR3 is built from 14 residues. Here the CDR3 reads CSASGQGGISEQFF. Here the CDR3 DNA reads TGCAGTGCTAGTGGGCAGGGGGGAATATCTGAGCAGTTCTTC.

A word on this clonotype: One end of the junction varies from germline; a read error may be responsible. The rearrangement links TRBV25-1 to TRBJ2-5; 7 positions match TRBD2. The CDR3 contains 14 residues. CDR1 and CDR2 (germline): MGHDK, SYGVNS. The CDR3 nucleotides are TGTGCCAGCAGCTTCCGGGACTACAAAGAGACCCAGCACTTC. Its protein is CASSFRDYKETQHF.

V is TRBV3-1 and J is TRBJ1-1; D is uncertain. Germline lookup yields CDR1 LGHDT and CDR2 YNNKEL (reference sequence). This CDR3 is built from 14 residues. The V end was cut by 1 base, the J end by 10 bases, with 16 bases between. The DNA for the CDR3 is TGTGCCAGCAGCCAAGGTCGGCAGCAAGATGTAGCTTTCTTT. Translation gives CASSQGRQQDVAFF.

This chain links TRBV5-4 with TRBJ2-3, with TRBD2 matching over 9 bases. The CDR3 has 14 residues. V shed 4 bases, J shed 2 bases, and the junction held 2 bases outside the gene matches. CDR1 and CDR2 from the germline V gene are SGHNT and YYREEE (reference sequence). The CDR3 bases are TGTGCCAGCAGCCTAGCGGGACCCACAGATACGCAGTATTTT. It specifies CASSLAGPTDTQYF.

This clonotype has a count of ten or more. V usage is TRBV7-9 and J usage is TRBJ2-3; tentative D call: TRBD2 (6 bases). This CDR3 comprises 15 residues. Germline V lookup: CDR1 SEHNR, CDR2 FQNEAQ (reference sequence). Trimming took off 6 bases at V and 2 bases at J, with 15 bases between the two ends. CDR3 loop: CASRGGLDITDTQYF. The CDR3 DNA is TGTGCCAGCAGGGGGGGACTGGACATCACAGATACGCAGTATTTT.

The chain is built from TRBV24-1 and TRBJ2-1; no clear D gene. V gave up 5 bases and J gave up 7 bases, with 11 bases separating them. The length of the CDR3 is 13 residues. Germline V CDR1 and CDR2: KGHDR, SFDVKD. CDR3 in amino acids: CATSASDWNEQFF. CDR3 nucleotide sequence: TGTGCCACCAGTGCTAGTGACTGGAATGAGCAGTTCTTC.